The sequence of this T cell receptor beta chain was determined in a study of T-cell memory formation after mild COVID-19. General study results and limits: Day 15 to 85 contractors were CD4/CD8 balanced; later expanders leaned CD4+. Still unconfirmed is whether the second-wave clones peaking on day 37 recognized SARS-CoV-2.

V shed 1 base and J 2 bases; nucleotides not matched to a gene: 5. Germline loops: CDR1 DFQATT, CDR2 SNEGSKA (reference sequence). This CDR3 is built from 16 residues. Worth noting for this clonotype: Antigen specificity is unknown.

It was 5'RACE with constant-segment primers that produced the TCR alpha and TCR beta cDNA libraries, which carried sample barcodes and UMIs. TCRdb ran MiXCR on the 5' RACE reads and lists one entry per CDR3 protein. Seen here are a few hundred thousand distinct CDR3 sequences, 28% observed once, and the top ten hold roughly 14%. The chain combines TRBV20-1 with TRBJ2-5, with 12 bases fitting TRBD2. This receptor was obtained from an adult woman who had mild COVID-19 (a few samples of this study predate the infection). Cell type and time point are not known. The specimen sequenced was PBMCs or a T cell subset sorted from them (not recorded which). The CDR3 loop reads CSARAASGGAQETQYF. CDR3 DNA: TGCAGTGCTAGAGCGGCTAGCGGGGGGGCTCAAGAGACCCAGTACTTC.